Listed here are 12 T cell receptor beta chains from one sample, sequenced in a study of CD8+CD57+ T cells in acquired aplastic anemia (dated by TCRdb to 2016 to 2019). Flow cytometry had shown CD8+CD57+ cell expansion in the patients selected for sequencing. The instrument was an Illumina HiSeq 2000. Genomic DNA served as template for TCR beta VDJ combination and CDR3 sequence profiling. The raw public reads went through TCRdb reprocessing: fastp at Q25, MiXCR clone calling, in-frame beta chains kept. Entries that share a CDR3 protein sequence are merged under the most common genes and DNA. The sample table shows around 170,000 distinct CDR3 sequences, and around half are seen once. Of the sample, about 9.5% is held by the ten largest clones. Sequences were obtained from sorted CD4+, CD8+, or CD8+CD57+ T cells (not recorded which) from PBMCs. The receptors were gathered from a human donor with aplastic anemia.

J is TRBJ2-1 and V is TRBV19, with 7 bases identical to TRBD1. With 3 bases clipped from V and 2 bases from J, the junction kept 4 bases outside the gene matches. The CDR3 sequence is 15 residues long. CDR1 is LNHDA and CDR2 is SQIVND in the germline V gene (reference sequence). CDR3 DNA sequence: TGTGCCAGTAGTATGCCGGACAGGCCCTACAATGAGCAGTTCTTC. This codes for CASSMPDRPYNEQFF.

This clonotype was detected a few times. This rearrangement joins TRBV15 to TRBJ1-4; no clear D gene. The V end lost 2 bases, the J end lost 0 bases, and 7 bases lay between the germline ends. The CDR3 consists of 15 residues. The V gene's germline CDR1 is LNHNV and CDR2 YYDKDF (reference sequence). CDR3 residues: CATSRNSATNEKLFF. The CDR3 DNA reads as TGTGCCACCAGCAGAAACAGTGCAACTAATGAAAAACTGTTTTTT.

The chain employs TRBV20-1 and TRBJ2-7; TRBD2 agrees at 7 bases. The CDR3 consists of 14 residues. Unmatched junction bases numbered 11, after V lost 3 bases and J lost 6 bases. Germline V gene data show CDR1 as DFQATT and CDR2 as SNEGSKA (reference sequence). The CDR3 nucleotides read TGCAGTGCTAGCGGCTCATGGACTAGAGGCGAGCAGTACTTC. The encoded protein is CSASGSWTRGEQYF.

About this clonotype: The junction departs from the called germline gene at one end, perhaps through a read error. The chain joins TRBV14 to TRBJ2-3; the D is unclear. Per the germline V gene, CDR1 is SGHDN and CDR2 is FVKESK. The CDR3 contains 12 residues. This CDR3 is CASGHYRDTQYF. The DNA of the CDR3 is TGTGCCAGCGGCCACTACAGAGATACGCAGTATTTT.

In this sample, this clonotype turned up a few times. The chain combines TRBV7-7 with TRBJ2-3; TRBD2 matches 7 bases. After removal of 1 base from V and 2 bases from J, the junction contained 6 bases not matched to a gene. The CDR3 is 16 amino acids. The germline V gene has CDR1 SSHAT and CDR2 FNYEAQ (reference sequence). CDR3 DNA: TGTGCCAGCAGCTTAGAGCCAGCGGGGTCCACAGATACGCAGTATTTT. Encoded protein: CASSLEPAGSTDTQYF.

This chain links TRBV10-3 with TRBJ1-2; D is uncertain. The CDR3 has 13 amino acids. V lost 2 bases to trimming and J lost 6 bases, with 10 bases between them. CDR1 ENHRY and CDR2 SYGVKD come from the germline V gene. CDR3 residues: CAISEPSRDGYTF. The DNA for the CDR3 is TGTGCCATCAGTGAGCCTTCAAGGGATGGCTACACCTTC.

The chain uses TRBV24-1 and TRBJ2-7; D is perhaps TRBD2 (6 bases). The germline gives CDR1 KGHDR, CDR2 SFDVKD. CDR3 length: 15 residues. The V end lost 11 bases, the J end lost 0 bases, and 19 bases lay between the germline ends. The CDR3 reads CASSLEGRSSYEQYF. CDR3 DNA sequence: TGTGCCAGCAGCTTAGAGGGGAGGAGCTCCTACGAGCAGTACTTC.

The chain joins TRBV7-6 to TRBJ2-3, with D possibly TRBD2 on 6 matching bases. Trimming cost V 3 bases and J 1 base, with 17 bases left between them. The CDR3 spans 17 residues. The germline V gene has CDR1 SGHVS and CDR2 FNYEAQ. This CDR3 reads CASSFPGTSPGTDTQYF. In DNA form, the CDR3 reads TGTGCCAGCAGCTTCCCTGGGACTTCCCCGGGCACAGATACGCAGTATTTT.

A single count supports this clonotype. The CDR3 DNA reads as TGTGCCAGCAGACCGACTTCCGTCCGGGAGGAGACCCAGTACTTC. It is translated as CASRPTSVREETQYF. This chain uses TRBV6-1 with TRBJ2-5, with D perhaps matching TRBD2 (6 bases). Germline CDR1 is MNHNS and CDR2 is SASEGT. V gave up 6 bases and J gave up 5 bases, with 19 bases separating them. This CDR3 spans 15 amino acids.

About this clonotype: A much larger clone lies one base from this, so it may be a read error. This rearrangement joins TRBV5-1 to TRBJ1-1; TRBD1 might be the D (5 bases). CDR3 size: 13 residues. Looked up from germline, CDR1 is SGHRS and CDR2 is YFSETQ. The chain's CDR3 is CAGSRQQNTEAFF. CDR3 DNA: TGCGCCGGCAGCAGACAGCAGAACACTGAAGCTTTCTTT.

This clonotype was counted many times. This sequence joins TRBV9 and TRBJ2-1; perhaps TRBD2 as D (7 bases). The CDR3 runs to 16 residues. V lost 4 bases and J 0 bases, leaving 14 bases between the germline ends. Germline loops: CDR1 SGDLS, CDR2 YYNGEE. DNA for the CDR3: TGTGCCAGCAGCCCCCAGGGGAGGGCCTCCTACAATGAGCAGTTCTTC. Encoded protein: CASSPQGRASYNEQFF.

This chain connects TRBV2 to TRBJ1-6, with D hard to call. The CDR3 has 14 amino acids. Germline V gene lookup returns CDR1 SNHLY and CDR2 FYNNEI. V lost 4 bases and J 4 bases, leaving 8 bases between the germline ends. The CDR3 nucleotides are TGTGCCAGCAGTGTCGGAGGGTATAATTCACCCCTCCACTTT. It yields the protein CASSVGGYNSPLHF.